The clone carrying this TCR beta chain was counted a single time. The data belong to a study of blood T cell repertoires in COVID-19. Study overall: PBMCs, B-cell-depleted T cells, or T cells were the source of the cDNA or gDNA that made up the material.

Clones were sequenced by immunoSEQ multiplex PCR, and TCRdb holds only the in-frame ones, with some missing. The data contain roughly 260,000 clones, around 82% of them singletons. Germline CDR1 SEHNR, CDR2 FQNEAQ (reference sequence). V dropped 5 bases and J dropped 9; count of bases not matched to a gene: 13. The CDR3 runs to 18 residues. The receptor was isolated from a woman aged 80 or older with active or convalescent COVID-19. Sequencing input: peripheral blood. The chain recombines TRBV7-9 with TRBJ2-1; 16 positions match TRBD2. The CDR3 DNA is TGTGCCAGCAGCGGGACTAGCGGGAGGGCCTCATTTTCTATTGAGCAGTTCTTC. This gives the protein CASSGTSGRASFSIEQFF.